This TCR beta chain was profiled in a study of blood T cells in healthy people across ages. The table lists this clonotype with a count of one. Its target is unknown. RNA extraction gave at least 5 micrograms of total RNA per sample. Study results and caveats: The study lacked donor CMV status, which possibly confounded expanded clonotype changes. Unsorted PBMCs blocked a conclusive comparison of naive and antigen-experienced cells. Naive CD4+ cells and diversity were both higher in long-lived donors than in aged donors.

Together with a sample-barcoded 5' primer, a J-beta primer mix was included in a second PCR lasting roughly 6 to 12 cycles. TCRdb re-derived calls from the 5' RACE reads in MiXCR, one entry per CDR3 protein. The table records 1.5 million or so distinct CDR3 sequences, 40% to 50% of them present only once. The TCR sequence derives from a woman younger than 35 in good health. What was sequenced was blood.

The CDR3 nucleotides read TGTGCCAGCAGCCAAGTCGCTCGATCTCGGGAGCAGTTCTTC. Protein product: CASSQVARSREQFF. This chain joins TRBV14 and TRBJ2-1; unclear D gene. CDR1 and CDR2 (germline): SGHDN, FVKESK. This CDR3 region has 14 residues. The V gene lost 1 base and the J gene lost 10 bases, with 14 bases spanning the gap.